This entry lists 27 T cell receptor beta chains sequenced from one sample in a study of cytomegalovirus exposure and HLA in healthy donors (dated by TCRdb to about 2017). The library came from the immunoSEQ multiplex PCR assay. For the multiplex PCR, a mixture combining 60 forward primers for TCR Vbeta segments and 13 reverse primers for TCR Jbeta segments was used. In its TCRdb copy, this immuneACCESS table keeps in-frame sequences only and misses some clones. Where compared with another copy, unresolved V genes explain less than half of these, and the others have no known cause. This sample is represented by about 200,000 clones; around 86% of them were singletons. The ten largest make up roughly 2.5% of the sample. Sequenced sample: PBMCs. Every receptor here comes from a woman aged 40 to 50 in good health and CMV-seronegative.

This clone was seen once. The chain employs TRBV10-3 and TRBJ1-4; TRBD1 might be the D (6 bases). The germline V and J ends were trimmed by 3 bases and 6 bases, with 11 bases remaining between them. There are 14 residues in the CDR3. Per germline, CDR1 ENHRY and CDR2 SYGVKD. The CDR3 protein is CAISDQGNDEKLFF. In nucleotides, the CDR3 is TGTGCCATCAGTGATCAGGGGAATGATGAAAAACTGTTTTTT.

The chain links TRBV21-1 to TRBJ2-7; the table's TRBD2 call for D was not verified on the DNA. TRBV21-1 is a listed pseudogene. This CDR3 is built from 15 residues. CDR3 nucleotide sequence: TGTGCCAGCAGGACTAGCGGGGACTCTCAGTACGAGCAGTACTTC. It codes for CASRTSGDSQYEQYF.

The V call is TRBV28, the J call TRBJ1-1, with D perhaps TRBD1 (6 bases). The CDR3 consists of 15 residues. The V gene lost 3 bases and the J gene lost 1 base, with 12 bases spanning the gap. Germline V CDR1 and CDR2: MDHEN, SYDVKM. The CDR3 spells CASSFVGGQNTEAFF. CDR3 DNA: TGTGCCAGCAGTTTCGTCGGGGGGCAGAACACTGAAGCTTTCTTT. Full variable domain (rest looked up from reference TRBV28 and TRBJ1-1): DVKVTQSSRYLVKRTGEKVFLECVQDMDHENMFWYRQDPGLGLRLIYFSYDVKMKEKGDIPEGYSVSREKKERFSLILESASTNQTSMYLCASSFVGGQNTEAFFGQGTRLTVV.

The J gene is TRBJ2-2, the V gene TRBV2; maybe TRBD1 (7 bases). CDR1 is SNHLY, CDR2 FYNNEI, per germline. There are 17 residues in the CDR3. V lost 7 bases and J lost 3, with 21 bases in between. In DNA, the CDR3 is TGTGCCAGCACCCTCCGCGGGACAGAGACTTACACCGGGGAGCTGTTTTTT. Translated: CASTLRGTETYTGELFF.

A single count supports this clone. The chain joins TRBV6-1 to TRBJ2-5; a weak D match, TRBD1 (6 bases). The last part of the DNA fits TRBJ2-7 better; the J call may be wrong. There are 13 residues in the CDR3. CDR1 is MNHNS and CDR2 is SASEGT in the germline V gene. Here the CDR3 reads CASIPGAPYEQYF. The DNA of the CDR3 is TGTGCCAGCATCCCAGGGGCTCCCTACGAGCAGTACTTC.

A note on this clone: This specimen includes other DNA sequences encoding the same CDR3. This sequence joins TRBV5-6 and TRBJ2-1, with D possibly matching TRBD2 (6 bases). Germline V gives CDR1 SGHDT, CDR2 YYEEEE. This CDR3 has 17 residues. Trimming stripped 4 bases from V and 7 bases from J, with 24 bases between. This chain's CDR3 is CASSHRGSGLTSNEQFF. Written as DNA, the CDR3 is TGTGCCAGCAGCCACCGGGGGAGCGGACTAACGTCTAATGAGCAGTTCTTC.

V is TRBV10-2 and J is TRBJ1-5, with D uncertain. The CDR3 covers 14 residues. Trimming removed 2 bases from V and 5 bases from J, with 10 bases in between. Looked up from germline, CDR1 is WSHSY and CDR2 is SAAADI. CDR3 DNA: TGCGCCAGCAGTGAGCCAGGAACGGATCAGCCCCAGCATTTT. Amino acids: CASSEPGTDQPQHF.

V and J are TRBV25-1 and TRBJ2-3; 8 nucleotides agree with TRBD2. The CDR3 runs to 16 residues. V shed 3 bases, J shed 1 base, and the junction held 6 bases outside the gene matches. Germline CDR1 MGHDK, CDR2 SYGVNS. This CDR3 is CASSEFGTRGTDTQYF. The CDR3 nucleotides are TGTGCCAGCAGTGAGTTCGGGACTAGAGGCACAGATACGCAGTATTTT.

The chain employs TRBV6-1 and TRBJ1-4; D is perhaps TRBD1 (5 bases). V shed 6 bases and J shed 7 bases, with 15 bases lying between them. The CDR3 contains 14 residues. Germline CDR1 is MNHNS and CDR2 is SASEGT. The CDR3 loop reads CASRARVTTEKLFF. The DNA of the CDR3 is TGTGCCAGCAGGGCCAGGGTTACGACTGAAAAACTGTTTTTT.

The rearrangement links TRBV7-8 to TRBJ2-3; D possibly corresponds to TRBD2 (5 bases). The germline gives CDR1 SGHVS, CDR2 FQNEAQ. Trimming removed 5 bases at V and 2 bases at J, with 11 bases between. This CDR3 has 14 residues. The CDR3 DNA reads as TGTGCCAGCAGCCATGGACTTCACACAGATACGCAGTATTTT. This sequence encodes CASSHGLHTDTQYF.

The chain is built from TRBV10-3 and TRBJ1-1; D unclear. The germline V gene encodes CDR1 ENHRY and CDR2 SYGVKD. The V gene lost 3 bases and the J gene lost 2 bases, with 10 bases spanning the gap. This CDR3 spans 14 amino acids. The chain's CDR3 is CAISDPGYNTEAFF. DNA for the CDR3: TGTGCCATCAGTGACCCCGGTTACAACACTGAAGCTTTCTTT.

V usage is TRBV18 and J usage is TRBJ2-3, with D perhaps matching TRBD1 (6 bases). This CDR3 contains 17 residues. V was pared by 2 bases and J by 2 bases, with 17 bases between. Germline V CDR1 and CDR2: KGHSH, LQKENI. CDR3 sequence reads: CASSPGSQGIFTDTQYF. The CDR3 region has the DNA TGTGCCAGCTCACCAGGGTCGCAGGGGATCTTCACAGATACGCAGTATTTT.

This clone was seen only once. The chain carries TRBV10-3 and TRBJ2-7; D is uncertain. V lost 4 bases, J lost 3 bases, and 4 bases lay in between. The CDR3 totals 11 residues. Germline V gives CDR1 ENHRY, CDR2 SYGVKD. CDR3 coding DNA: TGTGCCATCAGTGCTCTCTACGAGCAGTACTTC. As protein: CAISALYEQYF.

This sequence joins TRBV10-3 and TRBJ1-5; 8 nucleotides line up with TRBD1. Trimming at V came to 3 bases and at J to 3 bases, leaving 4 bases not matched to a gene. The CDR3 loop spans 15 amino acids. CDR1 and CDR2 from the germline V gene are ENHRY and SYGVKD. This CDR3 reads CAISDHRGNNQPQHF. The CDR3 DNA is TGTGCCATCAGTGATCACAGGGGGAACAATCAGCCCCAGCATTTT.

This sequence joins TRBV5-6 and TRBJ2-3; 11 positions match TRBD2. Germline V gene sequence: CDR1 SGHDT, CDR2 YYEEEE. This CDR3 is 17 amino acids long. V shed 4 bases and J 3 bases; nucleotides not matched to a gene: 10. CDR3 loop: CASSRLSSGRMTDTQYF. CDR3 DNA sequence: TGTGCCAGCAGCCGACTATCTAGCGGGAGGATGACAGATACGCAGTATTTT.

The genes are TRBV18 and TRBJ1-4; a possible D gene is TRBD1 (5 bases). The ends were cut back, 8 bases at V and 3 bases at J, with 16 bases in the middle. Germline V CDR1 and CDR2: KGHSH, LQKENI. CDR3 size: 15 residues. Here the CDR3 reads CASAPQAGPNEKLFF. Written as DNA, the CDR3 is TGTGCCAGCGCCCCACAGGCAGGGCCTAATGAAAAACTGTTTTTT.

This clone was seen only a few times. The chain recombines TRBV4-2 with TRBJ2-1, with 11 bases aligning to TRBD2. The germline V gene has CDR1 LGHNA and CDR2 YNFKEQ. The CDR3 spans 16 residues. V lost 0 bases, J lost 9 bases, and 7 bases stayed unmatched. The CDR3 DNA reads TGTGCCAGCAGCCAAGAACTAGCGGGAGATTCCGGTGAGCAGTTCTTC. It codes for CASSQELAGDSGEQFF.

The CDR3 sequence: CASSFHRSSGANVLTF. The CDR3 region has the DNA TGCGCCAGCAGCTTCCACAGGAGCTCTGGGGCCAACGTCCTGACTTTC. The rearrangement joins TRBV5-1 to TRBJ2-6; perhaps TRBD1 as D (5 bases). The CDR3 contains 16 residues. With 2 bases removed from V and 0 bases from J, the gap between germline ends came to 9 bases. Germline loops: CDR1 SGHRS, CDR2 YFSETQ.

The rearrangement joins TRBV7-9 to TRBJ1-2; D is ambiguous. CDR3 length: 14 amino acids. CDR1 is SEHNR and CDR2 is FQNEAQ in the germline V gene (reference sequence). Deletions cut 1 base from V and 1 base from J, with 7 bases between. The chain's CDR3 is CASSLDTVNYGYTF. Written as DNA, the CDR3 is TGTGCCAGCAGCTTAGACACAGTTAACTATGGCTACACCTTC.

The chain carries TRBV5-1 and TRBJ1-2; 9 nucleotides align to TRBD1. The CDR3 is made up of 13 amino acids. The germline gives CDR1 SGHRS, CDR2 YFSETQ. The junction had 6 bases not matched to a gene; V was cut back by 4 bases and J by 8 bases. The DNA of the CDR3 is TGCGCCAGCAGCCTCGGGACAGGGAACGGCTACACCTTC. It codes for CASSLGTGNGYTF.

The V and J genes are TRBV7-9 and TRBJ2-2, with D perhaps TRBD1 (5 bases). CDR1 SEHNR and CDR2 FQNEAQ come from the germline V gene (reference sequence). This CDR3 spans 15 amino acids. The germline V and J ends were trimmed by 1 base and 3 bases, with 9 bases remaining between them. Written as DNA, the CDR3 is TGTGCCAGCAGCTTAGTACACAGGTACACCGGGGAGCTGTTTTTT. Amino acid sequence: CASSLVHRYTGELFF.

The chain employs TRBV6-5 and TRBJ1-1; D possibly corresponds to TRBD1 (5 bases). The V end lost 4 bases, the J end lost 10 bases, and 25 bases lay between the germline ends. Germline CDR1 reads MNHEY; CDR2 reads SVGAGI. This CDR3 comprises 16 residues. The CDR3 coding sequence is TGTGCCAGCAGTTTAACACCGGGGCGGGGGAGGTTGATAGCTTTCTTT. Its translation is CASSLTPGRGRLIAFF.

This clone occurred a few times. The DNA of the CDR3 is TGTGCCAGCAGCCCGAGCTCCTACAATGAGCAGTTCTTC. Translating gives CASSPSSYNEQFF. The chain links TRBV5-4 to TRBJ2-1; D unresolved. This CDR3 has 13 amino acids. Trimming shortened V by 4 bases and J by 0 bases, and 5 bases separated the two germline ends. In germline, CDR1 is SGHNT, CDR2 YYREEE (reference sequence).

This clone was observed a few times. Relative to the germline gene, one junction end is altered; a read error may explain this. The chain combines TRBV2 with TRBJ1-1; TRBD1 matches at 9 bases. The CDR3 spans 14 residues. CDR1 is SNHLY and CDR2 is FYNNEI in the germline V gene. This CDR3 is CASSEGTGNPEAFF. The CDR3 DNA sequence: TGTGCCAGCAGCGAGGGGACAGGGAACCCTGAAGCTTTCTTT.

The CDR3, as DNA: TGTGCCAGTAGTTCCCGGACTAGCAAATACAATGAGCAGTTCTTC. Translated: CASSSRTSKYNEQFF. The chain joins TRBV19 to TRBJ2-1, with TRBD2 matching over 8 bases. The germline gives CDR1 LNHDA, CDR2 SQIVND (reference sequence). J was trimmed by 4 bases and V by 5 bases; bases with no gene match: 7. The CDR3 covers 15 residues. The full variable domain, its missing parts supplied by reference TRBV19 and TRBJ2-1, is DGGITQSPKYLFRKEGQNVTLSCEQNLNHDAMYWYRQDPGQGLRLIYYSQIVNDFQKGDIAEGYSVSREKKESFPLTVTSAQKNPTAFYLCASSSRTSKYNEQFFGPGTRLTVL.

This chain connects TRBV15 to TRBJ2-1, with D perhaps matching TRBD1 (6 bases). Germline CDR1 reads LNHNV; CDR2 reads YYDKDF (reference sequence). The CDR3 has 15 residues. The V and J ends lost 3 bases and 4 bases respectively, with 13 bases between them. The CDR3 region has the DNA TGTGCCACCAGCAGCCGCAGGGGCCAATACAATGAGCAGTTCTTC. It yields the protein CATSSRRGQYNEQFF.

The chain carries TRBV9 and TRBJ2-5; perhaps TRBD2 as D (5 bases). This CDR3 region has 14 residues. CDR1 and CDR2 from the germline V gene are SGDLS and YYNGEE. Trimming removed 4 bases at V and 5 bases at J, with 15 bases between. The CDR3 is CASSTPDLPETQYF. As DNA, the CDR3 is TGTGCCAGCAGCACCCCGGACTTGCCGGAGACCCAGTACTTC.